This T cell receptor (beta chain) was recovered during a study of Graves' ophthalmopathy and Graves' hyperthyroidism. Someone took the PBMCs out of approximately 9.2 ml of fresh peripheral blood. The CDR3 spans 14 residues. The germline CDR1 and CDR2 sequences are ENHRY and SYGVKD. Points on this clonotype: The germline gene is not matched at one end of the junction; a read error may be the cause.

Transcripts of RNA were the source for amplifying TCR beta CDR3 regions. Investigators did first-round RT-PCR with HTBI primers, then second-round multiplex PCR. One entry per CDR3 protein results from TCRdb running MiXCR on the multiplex PCR reads. The sample has 200,000 to 300,000 distinct CDR3 sequences; less than 55% are singletons. This clonotype was obtained from an adult man with Graves' ophthalmopathy. The rearrangement links TRBV10-3 to TRBJ1-5, with unresolved D. Sequenced sample: peripheral blood. The CDR3 loop reads CASSEEYYNQPQHF. CDR3 coding DNA: TGTGCCAGCAGTGAAGAATATTACAATCAGCCCCAGCATTTT.